This TCR beta chain originates from a study of T cell responses to AZD1222 COVID-19 vaccine. This clone was seen only a few times. Its antigen is undetermined. Whether given at about 4 or about 12 weeks, second doses were pooled. Study-level findings and limits: There were mostly white British donors and more females than males, and clonal diversity was possibly underestimated. No day 14 peak samples; only post-peak repertoires were characterized.

Profiled with immunoSEQ multiplex PCR; TCRdb holds only in-frame clones, not every one. This sample yields about 48,000 clones, of which about 89% are seen a single time; about 5.7% belongs to the top ten. Sequencing used peripheral blood, obtained 28 days after the second AZD1222 dose. The TCR was taken from an adult who received the AZD1222 COVID-19 vaccine.

As DNA, the CDR3 is TGTGCCAGCAGTCCCGGGACAGGGGATAATTCACCCCTCCACTTT. Its translation: CASSPGTGDNSPLHF. The chain combines TRBV6-4 with TRBJ1-6, with 10 bases fitting TRBD1. The CDR3 contains 15 residues. The V and J ends lost 5 bases and 5 bases, in that order; junction bases with no gene match: 3. Germline values: CDR1 MRHNA, CDR2 SNTAGT.